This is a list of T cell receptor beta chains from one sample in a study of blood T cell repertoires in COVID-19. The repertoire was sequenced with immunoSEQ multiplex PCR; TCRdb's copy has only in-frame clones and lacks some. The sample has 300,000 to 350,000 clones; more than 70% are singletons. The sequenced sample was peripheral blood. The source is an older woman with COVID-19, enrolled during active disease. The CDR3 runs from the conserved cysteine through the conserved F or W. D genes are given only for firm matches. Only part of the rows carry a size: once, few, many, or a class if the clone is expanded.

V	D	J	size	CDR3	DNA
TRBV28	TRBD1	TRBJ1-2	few	CAIRDRGAYGYTF	TGTGCCATCCGGGACAGGGGAGCCTATGGCTACACCTTC
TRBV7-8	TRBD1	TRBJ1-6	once	CASSPGQGASPLHF	TGTGCCAGCAGCCCGGGACAGGGGGCTTCACCCCTCCACTTT
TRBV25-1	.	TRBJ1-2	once	CASYRGGYGYTF	TGTGCCAGCTACAGAGGAGGCTATGGCTACACCTTC
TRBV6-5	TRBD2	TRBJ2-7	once	CASRSAAAGFYEQYF	TGTGCCAGCAGATCAGCCGCAGCGGGATTCTACGAGCAGTACTTC
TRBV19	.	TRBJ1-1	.	CASRPWTGRDTEAFF	TGTGCCAGTAGGCCATGGACGGGGAGGGACACTGAAGCTTTCTTT
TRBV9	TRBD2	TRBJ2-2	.	CAMSGVPGPGELFF	TGTGCTATGAGCGGGGTCCCGGGGCCCGGGGAGCTGTTTTTT
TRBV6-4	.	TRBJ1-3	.	CASSLFGGDGLNGNTIYF	TGTGCCAGCAGTCTGTTCGGCGGGGACGGACTGAATGGAAACACCATATATTTT
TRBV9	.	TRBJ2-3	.	CASSVSGVGDTQYF	TGTGCCAGCAGCGTATCAGGGGTCGGAGATACGCAGTATTTT
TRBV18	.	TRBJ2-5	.	CASSPLSEETQYF	TGTGCCAGCTCACCACTATCCGAAGAGACCCAGTACTTC
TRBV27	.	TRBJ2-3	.	CASSSQSSRRDTQYF	TGTGCCAGCAGCTCCCAGTCTTCCCGCCGAGATACGCAGTATTTT
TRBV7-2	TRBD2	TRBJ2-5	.	CASSPRTSGGYQETQYF	TGTGCCAGCAGTCCTCGGACTAGCGGGGGGTACCAAGAGACCCAGTACTTC
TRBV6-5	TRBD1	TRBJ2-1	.	CASGKRDSNSEQFF	TGTGCCAGTGGGAAAAGGGACAGTAACAGTGAGCAGTTCTTC
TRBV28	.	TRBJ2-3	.	CASSSQGGRGDTQYF	TGTGCCAGCAGTTCGCAGGGGGGCAGGGGAGATACGCAGTATTTT
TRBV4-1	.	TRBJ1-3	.	CASSHTGTQSGNTIYF	TGCGCCAGCAGCCACACCGGGACTCAATCTGGAAACACCATATATTTT
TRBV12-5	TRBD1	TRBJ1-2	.	CASGAPGQGAATF	TGTGCTAGTGGTGCACCGGGACAGGGGGCTGCTACCTTC
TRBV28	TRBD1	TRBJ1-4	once	CASRRPGQGQEKLFF	TGTGCCAGCAGGAGACCGGGACAGGGTCAGGAAAAACTGTTTTTT
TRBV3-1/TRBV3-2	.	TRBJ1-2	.	CASSQGQGAYYGYTF	TGTGCCAGCAGCCAAGGACAAGGGGCATATTATGGCTACACCTTC
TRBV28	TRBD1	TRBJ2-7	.	CASSTPGQGAREQYF	TGTGCCAGCAGTACCCCGGGACAGGGGGCGCGAGAGCAGTACTTC